This T cell receptor (beta chain) was sequenced during a study of blood T cell repertoires in COVID-19. For the study at large: Both acute and convalescent COVID-19 samples were obtained from the United States, Italy and Spain. Sample material is recorded as cDNA or gDNA derived from T cells, B-cell-depleted T cells, or PBMCs.

Authors' methods: Cell counts per sample came from amplifying reference gene primers. Using immunoSEQ multiplex PCR, the repertoire was profiled, and TCRdb retains in-frame clones only, with some absent. Clonal size and the V and J genes are those of that table, whereas D and trimming came from the DNA. Of approximately 120,000 clones in the sample, 80% are singletons; the top ten hold about 4.5%. The CDR3 is 13 residues long. Germline assignment: CDR1 MNHEY and CDR2 SVGAGI. Trimming cost V 6 bases and J 8 bases, with 14 bases left between them. The specimen sequenced was peripheral blood. The chain joins TRBV6-5 to TRBJ2-1, with TRBD2 as a possible D gene (5 bases). The sequence came from a human donor in a cohort sampled during active or convalescent COVID-19. The DNA of the CDR3 is TGTGCCAGCAGCCTGAGGAGAGCGGATGAGCAGTTCTTC. Its translation: CASSLRRADEQFF.